This T cell receptor beta chain derives from a study of patients and donors after allogeneic stem cell transplantation (dated by TCRdb to 2018 to 2020). This clonotype was picked up many times. No cognate antigen has been identified for it. Per-nucleotide qualities are absent, and no much larger clonotype sits a single base away. Library method: RT-PCR. Sequenced on a NextSeq 550. TCRdb passed the public sequencing reads through fastp at Q25 and MiXCR, retaining productive beta sequences. One record per CDR3 amino acid sequence lists the most common genes and DNA. A total of about 960,000 distinct CDR3 sequences appear in this sample, about a sixth of them only once. Around 6% of the sample lies in the top ten. Sequencing was carried out using blood, either unsorted or a sorted T cell fraction (not recorded which). The clonotype comes from a human donor who was either an allogeneic HSCT recipient or a stem cell or donor lymphocyte infusion donor (not recorded which). It is not recorded whose cells these are; they may come from a transplant donor.

The CDR3 sequence is CAISDVGTEAFF. The DNA sequence is TGTGCCATCAGTGATGTGGGAACTGAAGCTTTCTTT. Recombination joined TRBV10-3 with TRBJ1-1; confidence is insufficient to name the D gene. Taken from cysteine to phenylalanine, the CDR3 has 12 residues. Left in the record is the CDR3 DNA by itself, 36 bases read in frame from the first base. The junction carries 7 bases between V and J, which are trimmed by 3 bases and 5 bases respectively. CDR1 is given as ENHRY and CDR2 as SYGVKD, both from the germline V gene.